This entry lists 25 T cell receptor beta chains sequenced from one sample in a study of CXCR3-negative and CXCR3-positive naive CD8 T cells. Libraries of TRB cDNA were made by 5' RACE and carried UMIs. One entry per CDR3 protein, without DNA, is what TCRdb gives after re-calling the 5' RACE reads. Its table lists about 120,000 distinct CDR3 sequences. Sequences were obtained from naive CXCR3- CD8+ T cells from blood. Subset defined: CD45RO-CCR7+CD27+CD95- naive CD8+ T cells lacking CXCR3 (TNR3-). The receptors derive from a human donor in good health. Some clones in this sample may be carry-over from other donors' samples.

The chain is built from TRBV24-1 and TRBJ2-5; the TRBD1 assignment by TCRdb is unverifiable without DNA. Germline loops: CDR1 KGHDR, CDR2 SFDVKD. This CDR3 is built from 12 residues. The CDR3 here is CATSDSRETQYF.

The rearrangement joins TRBV28 to TRBJ1-5; TCRdb gives TRBD1 as the D gene, but with no DNA this cannot be confirmed. The CDR3 has 15 residues. The V gene's germline CDR1 is MDHEN and CDR2 SYDVKM. The CDR3 loop is CASSPGLGANQPQHF.

This chain links TRBV19 with TRBJ1-1. Germline lookup yields CDR1 LNHDA and CDR2 SQIVND (reference sequence). There are 15 residues in the CDR3. This CDR3 is CASRPHVGFNTEALF.

The chain is built from TRBV23-1 and TRBJ2-7; TCRdb returns TRBD1, unconfirmable since there is no DNA. TRBV23-1 carries the ORF label, with uncertain function. This CDR3 has 17 amino acids. The CDR3 here is CASSHQGRAGERYEQYF.

The chain recombines TRBV28 with TRBJ2-7. This CDR3 has 15 amino acids. Per the germline V gene, CDR1 is MDHEN and CDR2 is SYDVKM. CDR3: CASSTTVVYSYEQYF. Variable domain in full (rest from reference TRBV28 and TRBJ2-7): DVKVTQSSRYLVKRTGEKVFLECVQDMDHENMFWYRQDPGLGLRLIYFSYDVKMKEKGDIPEGYSVSREKKERFSLILESASTNQTSMYLCASSTTVVYSYEQYFGPGTRLTVT.

The genes are TRBV29-1 and TRBJ2-5; TCRdb outputs TRBD1, but without DNA this stays unchecked. CDR3 length: 14 residues. The germline CDR1 and CDR2 sequences are SQVTM and ANQGSEA. CDR3 region: CSVTPLPGGETQYF.

The gene calls are TRBV11-2 and TRBJ2-7; lacking DNA, the TRBD2 call made by TCRdb goes unchecked. The CDR3 totals 13 residues. Germline CDR1 SGHAT, CDR2 FQNNGV. This CDR3 is CASRELGDYEQYF.

The chain is built from TRBV7-9 and TRBJ2-1; TCRdb reports TRBD1, a call that lacks DNA to check it against. The CDR3 has 14 amino acids. Germline V gene lookup returns CDR1 SEHNR and CDR2 FQNEAQ (reference sequence). The CDR3 spells CASSPGGTNNEQFF.

The chain combines TRBV25-1 with TRBJ1-1. This CDR3 is 11 amino acids long. CDR1 is MGHDK, CDR2 SYGVNS, per germline. This CDR3 reads CASSERAEAFF.

The chain carries TRBV12-3 or TRBV12-4 and TRBJ2-7; without DNA, the TCRdb call of TRBD1 cannot be checked. The CDR3 length is 14 residues. The CDR3 loop reads CASSFGDGPYEQYF.

The rearrangement joins TRBV12-3 or TRBV12-4 to TRBJ2-3; the TRBD1 assignment by TCRdb is unverifiable without DNA. There are 14 residues in the CDR3. This CDR3 is CASSLTGWTDTQYF.

This sequence joins TRBV4-2 and TRBJ2-2; without DNA, the TCRdb call of TRBD2 cannot be checked. Germline V gene sequence: CDR1 LGHNA, CDR2 YNFKEQ. This CDR3 has 18 amino acids. CDR3 protein: CASSHRGVSGTNTGELFF.

This sequence joins TRBV7-9 and TRBJ2-5; TCRdb's D call, TRBD2, is unchecked because there is no DNA. The germline CDR1 and CDR2 sequences are SEHNR and FQNEAQ (reference sequence). The CDR3 totals 16 residues. The CDR3: CASSPRLAAYQETQYF.

The chain couples TRBV19 to TRBJ1-5; TCRdb returns TRBD1, unconfirmable since there is no DNA. Germline CDR1 and CDR2: LNHDA and SQIVND (reference sequence). The CDR3 is made up of 13 amino acids. The CDR3 loop is CASQGQGWQPQHF.

V usage is TRBV23-1 and J usage is TRBJ2-4; TCRdb proposes TRBD2, but this gene call is untestable without DNA. TRBV23-1 is placed among ORFs of uncertain function. This CDR3 has 15 amino acids. The CDR3 loop is CASMPASGAKNIQYF.

CDR3 sequence reads: CASSLSPGQGGTEAFF. The rearrangement links TRBV7-9 to TRBJ1-1; TCRdb's assignment of TRBD1 cannot be checked, as there is no DNA. In germline, CDR1 is SEHNR, CDR2 FQNEAQ (reference sequence). The CDR3 sequence is 16 residues long.

This chain uses TRBV2 with TRBJ2-7; the TCRdb D gene call, TRBD2, has no DNA to confirm it. CDR1 SNHLY and CDR2 FYNNEI come from the germline V gene. This CDR3 region has 15 residues. The CDR3 here is CASRHGRMSSYEQYF. Looking up the rest from reference TRBV2 and TRBJ2-7 gives the full variable domain: EPEVTQTPSHQVTQMGQEVILRCVPISNHLYFYWYRQILGQKVEFLVSFYNNEISEKSEIFDDQFSVERPDGSNFTLKIRSTKLEDSAMYFCASRHGRMSSYEQYFGPGTRLTVT.

The chain recombines TRBV29-1 with TRBJ1-2; as DNA is missing, the TRBD1 call by TCRdb cannot be tested. The CDR3 consists of 14 residues. Looked up from germline, CDR1 is SQVTM and CDR2 is ANQGSEA. The CDR3 is CSVVGDSPLSGYTF.

V is TRBV11-1 and J is TRBJ2-1; checking the TCRdb D call of TRBD2 is not possible without DNA. Germline-derived CDR1 and CDR2 are SGHAT and FQDESV (reference sequence). This CDR3 is 15 amino acids long. The CDR3 loop is CASSLVTSGYNEQFF.

The rearrangement joins TRBV28 to TRBJ2-1; TCRdb picks TRBD1, but there is no DNA to check that call. This CDR3 has 13 residues. Germline assignment: CDR1 MDHEN and CDR2 SYDVKM. The CDR3 loop is CASSSGGEYEQFF.

The chain links TRBV6-6 to TRBJ1-3; lacking DNA, the TRBD1 call made by TCRdb goes unchecked. The CDR3 is 14 residues long. Germline CDR1 MNHNY, CDR2 SVGAGI (reference sequence). The CDR3 is CASRLTGDGNTIYF.

The chain carries TRBV6-2 or TRBV6-3 and TRBJ2-1; there is no DNA to check the TCRdb D call of TRBD1. This CDR3 is 14 amino acids long. Germline V gene sequence: CDR1 MNHEY, CDR2 SVGEGT. The CDR3 loop reads CASSYGGAWNEQFF.

The chain carries TRBV19 and TRBJ1-1; the D gene TCRdb calls, TRBD1, cannot be checked with no DNA. The CDR3 totals 15 residues. The germline gives CDR1 LNHDA, CDR2 SQIVND (reference sequence). CDR3 amino acids: CASSYPGQGGTEAFF.

This chain links TRBV5-1 with TRBJ1-1; TCRdb designates TRBD1, a call that cannot be tested without DNA. This CDR3 is built from 15 residues. The germline CDR1 and CDR2 sequences are SGHRS and YFSETQ. Here the CDR3 reads CASSFRQGVDTEAFF.

CDR3 region: CASSLSGPDATDTQYF. The genes are TRBV12-3 or TRBV12-4 and TRBJ2-3; with no DNA, the TCRdb D assignment of TRBD2 cannot be verified. The CDR3 runs 16 residues.